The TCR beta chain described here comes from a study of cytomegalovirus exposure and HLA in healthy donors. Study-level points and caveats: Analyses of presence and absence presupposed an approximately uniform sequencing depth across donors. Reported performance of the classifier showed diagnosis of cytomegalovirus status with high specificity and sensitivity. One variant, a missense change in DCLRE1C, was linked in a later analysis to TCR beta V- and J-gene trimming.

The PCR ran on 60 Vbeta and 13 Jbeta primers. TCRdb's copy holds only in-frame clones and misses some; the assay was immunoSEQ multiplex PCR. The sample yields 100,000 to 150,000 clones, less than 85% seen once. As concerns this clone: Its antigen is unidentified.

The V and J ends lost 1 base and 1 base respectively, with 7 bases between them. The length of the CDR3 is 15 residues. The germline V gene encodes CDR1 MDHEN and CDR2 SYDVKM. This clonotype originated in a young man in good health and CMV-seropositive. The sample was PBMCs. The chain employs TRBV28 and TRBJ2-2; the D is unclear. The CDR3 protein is CASSLFGWNTGELFF. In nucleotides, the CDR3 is TGTGCCAGCAGTTTATTCGGGTGGAACACCGGGGAGCTGTTTTTT.